Described below is a single TCR beta chain sequence and its context. Trimming took 8 bases from V and 4 from J, leaving 13 bases between them. Looked up from germline, CDR1 is SEHNR and CDR2 is FQNEAQ (reference sequence). This CDR3 is built from 13 residues. The data were taken from a study of blood T cells in healthy people across ages. PBMCs numbering at least 6 million were isolated per sample. Next came a second PCR, run for about 6 to 12 cycles, which used a sample-barcoded 5' primer along with a J-beta primer mix. TCRdb reprocessed the 5' RACE reads with MiXCR, giving one entry per CDR3 protein. The data hold approximately 940,000 distinct CDR3 sequences, with 40% to 60% observed a single time.

V is TRBV7-9 and J is TRBJ2-3, with D perhaps matching TRBD2 (5 bases). This TCR was sampled from a man aged 25-45 years in good health. The material sequenced was blood. The CDR3 region has the DNA TGTGCCAGCGGAGGAGTGGGCCCAGATACGCAGTATTTT. Its translation: CASGGVGPDTQYF.